The T cell receptor (beta chain) described here comes from a study of blood T cell repertoires in COVID-19 (dated by TCRdb to the early 2020s). Concerning the study at large: Samples from collaborators originated in the United States, Italy and Spain and spanned both the acute and convalescent phases of COVID-19. The prospective study material was composed of cDNA or gDNA derived from T cells, B-cell-depleted T cells, or PBMCs. Nearly every sample came with metadata listing a de-identified subject ID, COVID-19 status, age in years and sex. HLA class I and class II types, where available, came from metadata supplied by the sample provider rather than from assay-based typing. Samples were obtained from the ongoing ImmuneRACE study (first 160 participants) and from 950 to 1,500 subjects provided by 6 global collaborators. Subjects who had been exposed to COVID-19, were actively infected with it, or had recovered from it provided the deeply sampled blood TCRbeta repertoires that made up the dataset. The repertoires were released in a freely available public database meant as a resource for research on the immune response to SARS-CoV-2.

Study-level results and caveats: Clinical and demographic metadata were provided uncurated, with the amount varying by source and participant.

One collaborating source in Seattle enrolled patients while the patients were actively infected and followed the patients over time throughout the course of disease. Collaborating institutions collected whole blood in K2EDTA tubes following their own protocols. For TCRbeta analysis, collaborators shipped samples in one of three forms: frozen whole blood, isolated PBMCs, or DNA extracted from either of those sample types. A note on this clone: Its recognized antigen is unknown. Per-base qualities were not stored, and no clone one base away is much larger.

TCRbeta CDR3 regions were amplified from genomic DNA by means of the immunoSEQ Assay, a bias-controlled multiplex PCR. Turning to the authors' computational methods: Nucleated cell counts per sample were estimated from amplification of reference gene primers within the assay. To quantify the absolute abundance of each unique TCRbeta CDR3 rearrangement, sequence reads were collapsed and filtered. For each sample, productive Simpson clonality was calculated as the square root of Simpson's diversity index over productive rearrangements. Drawn from immuneACCESS, this table holds only the in-frame rearrangements with V and J called that TCRdb kept. Clones are partly lost; checked studies trace under half to an unresolved V gene and leave the rest unexplained. V and J calls and clone size are as listed in that table; D and trimming were resolved from the DNA. The sample table lists around 200,000 clones, around 79% of them with a count of one. The ten largest clonotypes hold approximately 6% of the sample.

The germline V gene encodes CDR1 MNHNY and CDR2 SVGAGI (reference sequence). There are 15 amino acids in the CDR3, from cysteine to phenylalanine inclusive. Only the CDR3 portion is preserved as DNA: 45 bases, with reading frame beginning at the first base. Trimming removed 1 base from V and 7 bases from J; the gene matches leave 7 bases unexplained. The clonotype comes from a woman between 35 and 50 years old with COVID-19, enrolled during active disease. The sequenced sample was peripheral blood. The chain uses TRBV6-6 and TRBJ1-1; the junction holds 9 bases that match TRBD1. The nucleotide sequence reads as follows: TGTGCCAGCAGTTACTTCCTGACAGGGGGGGGTGAAGCTTTCTTT. It encodes CASSYFLTGGGEAFF.